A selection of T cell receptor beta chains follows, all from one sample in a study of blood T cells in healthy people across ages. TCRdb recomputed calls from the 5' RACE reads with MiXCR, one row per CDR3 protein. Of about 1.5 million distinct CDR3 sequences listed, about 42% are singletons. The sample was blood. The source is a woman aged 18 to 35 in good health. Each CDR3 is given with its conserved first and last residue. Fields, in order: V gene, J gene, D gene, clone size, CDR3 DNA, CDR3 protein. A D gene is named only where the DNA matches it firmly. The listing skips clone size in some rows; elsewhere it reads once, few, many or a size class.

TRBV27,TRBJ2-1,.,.,TGTGCCAGCAGCCTACAGGATCCCAATGAGCAGTTCTTC,CASSLQDPNEQFF
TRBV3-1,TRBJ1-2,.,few,TGTGCCAGCAGCCAAGGCGGGGGGGCTGGTGGCTATGGCTACACCTTC,CASSQGGGAGGYGYTF
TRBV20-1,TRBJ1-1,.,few,TGCAGTACTAGCCGCCTCTTGAACACTGAAGCTTTCTTT,CSTSRLLNTEAFF
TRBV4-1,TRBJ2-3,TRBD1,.,TGCGCCAGCAGCCTCTTTGGGACAGGGAAAGATACGCAGTATTTT,CASSLFGTGKDTQYF
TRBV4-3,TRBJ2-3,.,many,TGCGCCAGCAGCCAAGATGCTAGCACAGATACGCAGTATTTT,CASSQDASTDTQYF
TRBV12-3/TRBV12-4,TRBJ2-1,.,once,TGTGCCAGCAGCAAAGGGGACGCCTACAATGAGCAGTTCTTC,CASSKGDAYNEQFF
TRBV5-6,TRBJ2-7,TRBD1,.,TGTGCCAGCACCCTACCGGGACAGCTTAACTACGAGCAGTACTTC,CASTLPGQLNYEQYF
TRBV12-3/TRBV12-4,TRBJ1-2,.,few,TGTGCCAGCAGTTTAAATTCCGGAGGCCCCAATAACTATGGCTACACCTTC,CASSLNSGGPNNYGYTF
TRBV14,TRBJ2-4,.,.,TGTGCCAGCAGCCATTCACTCAGGGGAGCCAAAAACATTCAGTACTTC,CASSHSLRGAKNIQYF
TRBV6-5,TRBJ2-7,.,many,TGTGCCAGCAGTTACGCACAGGGCTCCTACGAGCAGTACTTC,CASSYAQGSYEQYF
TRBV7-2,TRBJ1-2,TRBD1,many,TGTGCCAGCAGCACGGGACAGGGGTATGGCTACACCTTC,CASSTGQGYGYTF
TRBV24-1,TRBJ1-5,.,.,TGTGCCACCAGTGATTCCCGCCAGCCGGGGCAGCCCCAGCATTTT,CATSDSRQPGQPQHF
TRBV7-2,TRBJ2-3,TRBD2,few,TGTGCCAGCAGCTTTACTAGCGGGGGGGCCGTAGATACGCAGTATTTT,CASSFTSGGAVDTQYF
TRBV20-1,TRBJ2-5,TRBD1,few,TGCAGTGCTCCCGACAGGGAAGAGACCCAGTACTTC,CSAPDREETQYF
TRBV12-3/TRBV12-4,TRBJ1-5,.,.,TGTGCCAGCAGTAGGCAGGAGGGCAATCAGCCCCAGCATTTT,CASSRQEGNQPQHF
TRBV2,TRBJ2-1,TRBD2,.,TGTGCCAGCAGTGAGCGGGGGGACTACAATGAGCAGTTCTTC,CASSERGDYNEQFF
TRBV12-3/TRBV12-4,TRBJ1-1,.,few,TGTGCCAGCAGTTCCCAGTCCAGGGGAACTGAAGCTTTCTTT,CASSSQSRGTEAFF
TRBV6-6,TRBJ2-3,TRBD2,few,TGTGCCAGCAGTTCCGGCGGGAGTGCTAGCACGGATACGCAGTATTTT,CASSSGGSASTDTQYF
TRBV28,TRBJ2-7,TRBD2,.,TGTGCCAGCAGCCCCCCGATTAGCGGGAGTCCCAGTACCTACGAGCAGTACTTC,CASSPPISGSPSTYEQYF
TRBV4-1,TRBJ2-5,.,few,TGCGCCAGCAGCCAATCGGGGAGAGGGGAGACCCAGTACTTC,CASSQSGRGETQYF
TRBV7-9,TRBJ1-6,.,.,TGTGCCAGCAGCTTAACCGGGTCGTATTCACCCCTCCACTTT,CASSLTGSYSPLHF
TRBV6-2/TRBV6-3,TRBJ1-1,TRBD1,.,TGTGCCAGCAGTTATAACAGGGGCCTTAACACTGAAGCTTTCTTT,CASSYNRGLNTEAFF
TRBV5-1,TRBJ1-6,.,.,TGCGCCAGCAGCTTGGAAGGGAGCCTATATAATTCACCCCTCCACTTT,CASSLEGSLYNSPLHF
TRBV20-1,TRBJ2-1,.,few,TGCAGTGCTAGAGTGGGGGGCGCTTGGCAGTTCTTC,CSARVGGAWQFF
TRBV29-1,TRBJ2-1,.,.,TGCAGCGTTGGGGGACCAACGAACAATGAGCAGTTCTTC,CSVGGPTNNEQFF
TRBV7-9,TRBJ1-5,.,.,TGTGCCAGCAGCTTGGAAAATCAGCCCCAGCATTTT,CASSLENQPQHF
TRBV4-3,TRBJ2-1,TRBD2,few,TGCGCCAGCAGCCAAGCGGCGGGGGATGAGCAGTTCTTC,CASSQAAGDEQFF
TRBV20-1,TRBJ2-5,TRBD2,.,TGCAGTGCCCACCTTCTCGGGGGAGGGTTGAGGGATCAAGAGACCCAGTACTTC,CSAHLLGGGLRDQETQYF
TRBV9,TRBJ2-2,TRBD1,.,TGTGCCAGCAGCTTCAAGACAGGGTTCACCGGGGAGCCGTTTTTT,CASSFKTGFTGEPFF
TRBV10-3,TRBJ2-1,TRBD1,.,TGTGCCATCAGTGTATTAGGGACAGACAATGAGCAGTTCTTC,CAISVLGTDNEQFF
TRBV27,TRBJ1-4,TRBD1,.,TGTGCCAGCAGTAGTAGGGGGCAGGCTAATGAAAAACTGTTTTTT,CASSSRGQANEKLFF
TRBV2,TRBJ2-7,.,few,TGTGCCAGCAAGGACTACGAGCAGTACTTC,CASKDYEQYF
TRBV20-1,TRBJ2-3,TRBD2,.,TGCAGTGCTAGAGAAGCGGGGGGGCTCGCAGATACGCAGTATTTT,CSAREAGGLADTQYF
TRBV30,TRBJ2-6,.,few,TGTGCCTGGAGTGTACATGGAACCCACGTCCTGACTTTC,CAWSVHGTHVLTF
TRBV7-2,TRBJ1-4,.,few,TGTGCCAGCAGCTTAGGAGTGTGGAGGGGGGCCGGGGATGAAAAACTGTTTTTT,CASSLGVWRGAGDEKLFF
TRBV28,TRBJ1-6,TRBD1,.,TGTGCCAGCAACAGGGGGCCCCAGAATTCACCCCTCCACTTT,CASNRGPQNSPLHF
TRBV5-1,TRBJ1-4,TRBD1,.,TGCGCCAGCAGCGAGGGACAGGGTAGCGAAAAACTGTTTTTT,CASSEGQGSEKLFF